The sequence of this TCR beta chain was determined in a study of T cell repertoires in aging, cancer and after chemotherapy. Looking at the study overall: The full dataset contained 7 million to 9.5 million TCR reads. Overall study results and limits: In each cancer cohort, median generation probability increased across chemotherapy, suggesting thymic output rebounded.

Rearranged V-D-J TRB sequences were amplified with a mixed TRB-A/B primer pool. MiXCR was run by TCRdb on the multiplex PCR reads, yielding one entry per CDR3 protein. The table records under 6,500 distinct CDR3 sequences, 25% to 40% of them present only once. Amplification of TCR beta used genomic DNA extracted from peripheral blood. This CDR3 contains 14 residues. Germline lookup yields CDR1 SGHVS and CDR2 FNYEAQ. V lost 4 bases to trimming and J lost 6 bases; unmatched junction nucleotides: 4. Note on this clonotype: Its target is not known.

The sample taken for sequencing was blood. The TCR comes from a human donor with a blood cancer. The chain uses TRBV7-6 and TRBJ2-2; the match to TRBD2 covers 8 bases. Here the CDR3 reads CASSYGGAAGELFF. DNA of the CDR3: TGTGCCAGCAGCTACGGGGGGGCGGCCGGGGAGCTGTTTTTT.